These T cell receptor beta chains were read from a single sample in a study of PD-1 blockade in classical Hodgkin lymphoma. Clones were read by immunoSEQ multiplex PCR, and TCRdb kept only the in-frame ones, dropping some. The sample yields 2,000 to 2,500 clones, around 85% seen once. The sample consisted of peripheral blood mononuclear cells (PBMCs), taken at baseline. All receptors come from a human donor with classical Hodgkin lymphoma. Both conserved end residues are part of each CDR3. Fields, in order: V gene, D gene, clone size, J gene, CDR3 protein, CDR3 DNA. A D gene is named only where the DNA matches it firmly. Only part of the rows carry a size: once, few, many, or a class if the clone is expanded.

TRBV19	TRBD1	.	TRBJ2-2	CASSMGQGVITGELFF	TGTGCCAGTAGTATGGGACAGGGGGTCATCACCGGGGAGCTGTTTTTT
TRBV19	TRBD2	once	TRBJ2-7	CASSPTSGSSYEQYF	TGTGCCAGTAGCCCGACTAGCGGGAGTTCCTACGAGCAGTACTTC
TRBV14	TRBD1	.	TRBJ2-2	CASSQYRDSLNTGELFF	TGTGCCAGCAGCCAGTACCGGGACAGCCTGAACACCGGGGAGCTGTTTTTT
TRBV11-2	.	.	TRBJ1-5	CASSLSGRNQPQHF	TGTGCCAGCAGCTTAAGTGGCCGTAATCAGCCCCAGCATTTT
TRBV28	.	.	TRBJ1-4	CASSSVEAGEKLFF	TGTGCCAGCAGTTCGGTTGAGGCGGGTGAAAAACTGTTTTTT
TRBV7-8	.	.	TRBJ1-5	CASSLTRGQSNQPQHF	TGTGCCAGCAGCTTAACTAGAGGTCAGAGCAATCAGCCCCAGCATTTT
TRBV19	.	.	TRBJ2-1	CASSPRATIYNEQFF	TGTGCCAGTAGTCCCCGGGCCACCATATACAATGAGCAGTTCTTC
TRBV4-3	.	.	TRBJ1-5	CASSQGTGGNQPQHF	TGCGCCAGCAGCCAAGGTACGGGGGGAAATCAGCCCCAGCATTTT
TRBV5-6	TRBD1	.	TRBJ2-5	CASSAGTERTQYF	TGTGCCAGCAGCGCCGGGACAGAGCGGACCCAGTACTTC
TRBV7-2	.	.	TRBJ1-2	CASSLELGQLYTF	TGTGCCAGCAGCTTAGAGCTCGGTCAGCTTTACACCTTC
TRBV27	TRBD2	.	TRBJ2-1	CASNGGRHYNEQFF	TGTGCCAGCAACGGCGGGAGGCACTACAATGAGCAGTTCTTC
TRBV27	TRBD2	.	TRBJ2-7	CASSLAGGPHEQYF	TGTGCCAGCAGTTTAGCGGGAGGCCCCCACGAGCAGTACTTC
TRBV10-3	.	.	TRBJ2-1	CAISDVGSGGDNEQFF	TGTGCCATCAGTGATGTAGGGTCAGGAGGGGACAATGAGCAGTTCTTC
TRBV6-6	TRBD1	.	TRBJ1-1	CASCYRGLNTEAFF	TGTGCCAGCTGCTACAGGGGCCTGAACACTGAAGCTTTCTTT
TRBV6-6	.	.	TRBJ2-3	CASSYAGPRDTQYF	TGTGCCAGCAGTTACGCGGGCCCCCGGGATACGCAGTATTTT
TRBV15	TRBD1	.	TRBJ2-2	CATSRDRGQGATGELFF	TGTGCCACCAGCAGAGATCGGGGACAGGGTGCCACCGGGGAGCTGTTTTTT
TRBV6-6	.	.	TRBJ2-5	CASSPRKETQYF	TGTGCCAGCAGCCCGCGAAAAGAGACCCAGTACTTC
TRBV28	.	.	TRBJ1-2	CASTIRPGTRANYGYTF	TGTGCCAGCACCATTCGTCCAGGGACACGAGCTAACTATGGCTACACCTTC
TRBV9	.	.	TRBJ1-5	CASSVAPNQPQHF	TGTGCCAGCAGCGTAGCGCCCAATCAGCCCCAGCATTTT
TRBV29-1	TRBD1	once	TRBJ2-3	CSVGGTGVADTQYF	TGCAGCGTTGGTGGGACAGGGGTAGCAGATACGCAGTATTTT
TRBV11-2	TRBD1	.	TRBJ2-2	CASSRDRGGTGELFF	TGTGCCAGCAGCCGAGACAGGGGGGGGACCGGGGAGCTGTTTTTT
TRBV19	.	.	TRBJ1-3	CASSIGAEPGNTIYF	TGTGCCAGTAGTATCGGAGCAGAGCCTGGAAACACCATATATTTT
TRBV7-9	TRBD2	.	TRBJ2-4	CASSLVGGNIQYF	TGTGCCAGCAGCTTAGTCGGGGGGAACATTCAGTACTTC
TRBV19	.	.	TRBJ1-1	CASSTLNREAFF	TGTGCCAGTAGTACCCTGAACAGGGAAGCTTTCTTT
TRBV6-1	.	.	TRBJ2-2	CASSETSTGELFF	TGTGCCAGCAGTGAAACCTCGACCGGGGAGCTGTTTTTT
TRBV5-1	.	.	TRBJ1-1	CASRLWAQGTEAFF	TGCGCCAGCAGACTATGGGCGCAGGGCACTGAAGCTTTCTTT
TRBV21-1	.	.	TRBJ2-7	CASRNGHVLDEQYF	TGTGCCAGCAGAAATGGACACGTGTTAGACGAGCAGTACTTC